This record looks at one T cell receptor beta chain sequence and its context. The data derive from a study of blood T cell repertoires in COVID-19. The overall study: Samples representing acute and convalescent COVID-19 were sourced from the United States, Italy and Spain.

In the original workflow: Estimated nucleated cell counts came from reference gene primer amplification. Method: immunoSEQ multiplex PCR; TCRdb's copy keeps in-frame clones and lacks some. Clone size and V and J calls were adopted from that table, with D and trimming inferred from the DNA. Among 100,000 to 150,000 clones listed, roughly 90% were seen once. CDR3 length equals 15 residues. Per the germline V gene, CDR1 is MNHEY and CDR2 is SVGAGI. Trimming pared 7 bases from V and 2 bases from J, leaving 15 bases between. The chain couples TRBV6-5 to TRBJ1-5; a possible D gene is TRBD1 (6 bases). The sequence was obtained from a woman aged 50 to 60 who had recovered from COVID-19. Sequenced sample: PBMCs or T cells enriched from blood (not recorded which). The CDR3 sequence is CASINRAGGNQPQHF. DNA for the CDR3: TGTGCCAGCATAAACAGGGCGGGGGGCAATCAGCCCCAGCATTTT.